This T cell receptor (beta chain) was retrieved from a study of CD8 T cells in ankylosing spondylitis. TCRdb passed the 5' RACE reads through MiXCR, listing each CDR3 protein once. Here the sample spans around 53,000 distinct CDR3 sequences, 6.5% to 9% being singletons. This clonotype was recorded at least ten times. This CDR3 spans 16 amino acids. Germline V gene sequence: CDR1 LNHDA, CDR2 SQIVND (reference sequence). Trimming pared 5 bases from V and 4 bases from J, leaving 17 bases between. The rearrangement uses TRBV19 and TRBJ2-2; D possibly corresponds to TRBD2 (5 bases). The clonotype was recovered from a female donor with ankylosing spondylitis or in good health (not recorded which). Specimen: blood, either unsorted or a sorted T cell fraction (not recorded which). The CDR3 sequence is CASSSRSTRGTGELFF. CDR3 nucleotides: TGTGCCAGTAGTTCCCGGTCTACTCGGGGCACCGGGGAGCTGTTTTTT.